This entry is about one T cell receptor beta chain. The data originate from a study of OX40 agonist ivuxolimab in advanced cancers. The data were produced by immunoSEQ multiplex PCR, yet TCRdb's version contains in-frame clones alone and is incomplete. The repertoire holds tens of thousands of clones, with 90% to 95% as singletons. V dropped 2 bases and J dropped 6 bases, with 11 bases sitting between them. This CDR3 contains 14 residues. CDR1 and CDR2 (germline): MDHEN, SYDVKM. This sample comprised CD4+ or CD8+ T cells sorted from blood, obtained in a trial of the OX40 agonist ivuxolimab. This sequence joins TRBV28 and TRBJ1-5; D may be TRBD1 (5 bases). The clonotype originates from an adult with an advanced solid tumor such as melanoma, head and neck, liver or kidney cancer. The CDR3 nucleotides are TGTGCCAGCAGTTTAGGGGGGTTAGGTCAGCCCCAGCATTTT. It translates to CASSLGGLGQPQHF.